This T cell receptor beta chain was observed in a study of T cell changes during pregnancy in multiple sclerosis. The CDR3 totals 13 residues. Germline CDR1 LGHNA, CDR2 YNFKEQ. The V end was cut by 1 base, the J end by 7 bases, with 10 bases between. Assay: immunoSEQ multiplex PCR; the TCRdb copy retains only in-frame clones and omits some. The table includes about 100,000 clones, roughly 92% detected once. The input for sequencing was peripheral blood, taken in the second trimester of pregnancy. The TCR comes from a female donor with multiple sclerosis, enrolled in a pregnancy study. The chain has TRBV4-2 and TRBJ2-5; no clear D. The CDR3 DNA reads as TGTGCCAGCAGCCAAGTGGAATCGGGGACCCAGTACTTC. Translation: CASSQVESGTQYF.